These 25 T cell receptor beta chains were sequenced from one sample in a study of CD8 T cells in Susac syndrome. An input of about 0.45 to 1 ug of RNA was subjected to reverse transcription using random hexamers. MiXCR, run by TCRdb on the immunoSEQ multiplex PCR reads, gives a single entry per CDR3 protein. Here the sample spans 150,000 to 180,000 distinct CDR3 sequences, about 94% being singletons. Sequenced material: CD8+ T cells from PBMCs. The source is a human donor with multiple sclerosis.

The rearrangement uses TRBV2 and TRBJ1-1; D gene unclear. V lost 4 bases to trimming and J lost 3 bases, with 6 bases between them. The length of the CDR3 is 12 residues. Germline CDR1 is SNHLY and CDR2 is FYNNEI. The CDR3 nucleotides are TGTGCCAGCAGTGCAGGCTACACTGAAGCTTTCTTT. Translated: CASSAGYTEAFF.

The chain carries TRBV7-9 and TRBJ2-5; no clear D gene. The CDR3 sequence is 15 residues long. The germline V gene encodes CDR1 SEHNR and CDR2 FQNEAQ (reference sequence). Trimming removed 2 bases at V and 3 bases at J, with 13 bases between. The CDR3 region is CASSLILGRKETQYF. The CDR3 region has the DNA TGTGCCAGCAGCTTAATTTTAGGGCGGAAAGAGACCCAGTACTTC.

The chain recombines TRBV4-1 with TRBJ1-6; 11 nucleotides match TRBD1. Trimming at V came to 4 bases and at J to 10 bases, leaving 6 bases not matched to a gene. The germline V gene has CDR1 MGHRA and CDR2 YSYEKL. The CDR3 is 15 residues long. The CDR3 region is CASSPRDRGDSPLHF. The CDR3 bases are TGCGCCAGCAGCCCCAGGGACAGGGGGGACTCACCCCTCCACTTT.

V is TRBV20-1 and J is TRBJ1-6, with D possibly being TRBD1 (5 bases). V was cut by 0 bases and J by 2 bases, with 11 bases left in between. From germline, CDR1 is DFQATT and CDR2 SNEGSKA (reference sequence). The CDR3 is 16 amino acids. CDR3 region: CSARDRGVTYNSPLHF. As DNA, the CDR3 is TGCAGTGCTAGAGATCGGGGGGTAACCTATAATTCACCCCTCCACTTT.

The rearrangement links TRBV2 to TRBJ1-1; weak D call: TRBD1 (6 bases). The CDR3 extends over 13 amino acids. Trimming took 6 bases from V and 5 from J, leaving 13 bases between them. From germline, CDR1 is SNHLY and CDR2 FYNNEI. In DNA form, the CDR3 reads TGTGCCAGCAGAACAGGGCCCAAGACTGAAGCTTTCTTT. It encodes CASRTGPKTEAFF.

The chain combines TRBV7-9 with TRBJ2-1; maybe TRBD1 (5 bases). CDR3 size: 15 residues. The V end was cut by 0 bases, the J end by 4 bases, with 10 bases between. CDR1 SEHNR and CDR2 FQNEAQ come from the germline V gene (reference sequence). CDR3 in DNA: TGTGCCAGCAGCTTAGCGATACAGGTGTACAATGAGCAGTTCTTC. This codes for CASSLAIQVYNEQFF.

In this sample, this clonotype turned up once. This rearrangement joins TRBV15 to TRBJ2-7; possible D gene TRBD1, 5 bases. The CDR3 covers 16 residues. V was trimmed by 0 bases and J by 1 base, leaving 13 bases between them. Germline CDR1 reads LNHNV; CDR2 reads YYDKDF (reference sequence). CDR3 DNA sequence: TGTGCCACCAGCAGAGACTGGGGCATAACATCCTACGAGCAGTACTTC. Translating it yields CATSRDWGITSYEQYF.

The gene calls are TRBV29-1 and TRBJ2-2; no reliable D call. This CDR3 contains 14 residues. Per the germline V gene, CDR1 is SQVTM and CDR2 is ANQGSEA. The V end was cut by 4 bases, the J end by 0 bases, with 9 bases between. The CDR3 loop reads CSVGGVANTGELFF. As DNA, the CDR3 is TGCAGCGTTGGAGGCGTTGCGAACACCGGGGAGCTGTTTTTT.

The V and J genes are TRBV20-1 and TRBJ2-7; D unclear. Germline values: CDR1 DFQATT, CDR2 SNEGSKA (reference sequence). Trimming shortened V by 3 bases and J by 0 bases, and 9 bases separated the two germline ends. CDR3 length: 13 amino acids. The CDR3 sequence is CSASSGTSYEQYF. The CDR3 coding sequence is TGCAGTGCTAGTTCGGGCACCTCCTACGAGCAGTACTTC.

The V gene is TRBV27, the J gene TRBJ2-1; D ambiguous. From germline, CDR1 is MNHEY and CDR2 SMNVEV (reference sequence). The CDR3 is 12 amino acids. The V end was cut by 6 bases, the J end by 8 bases, with 11 bases between. The DNA of the CDR3 is TGTGCCAGCAGCGCTACGGGTCATGAGCAGTTCTTC. It yields the protein CASSATGHEQFF.

The chain couples TRBV2 to TRBJ1-2; 11 bases are a match to TRBD1. Germline assignment: CDR1 SNHLY and CDR2 FYNNEI. V gave up 4 bases and J gave up 6 bases; unmatched junction bases: 7. The CDR3 extends over 15 amino acids. The CDR3 DNA sequence: TGTGCCAGCAGTGGAAGGACAGGGGGCAGGGATGGCTACACCTTC. Residues: CASSGRTGGRDGYTF.

The chain employs TRBV27 and TRBJ2-6, with 7 nucleotides matching TRBD1. Germline loops: CDR1 MNHEY, CDR2 SMNVEV (reference sequence). V gave up 5 bases and J gave up 2 bases; unmatched junction bases: 6. The CDR3 runs to 16 residues. DNA for the CDR3: TGTGCCAGCAGTCCAAATACAGGGGCTGGGGCCAACGTCCTGACTTTC. Its protein is CASSPNTGAGANVLTF.

The V gene is TRBV7-2, the J gene TRBJ2-7; 9 bases agree with TRBD1. The germline gives CDR1 SGHTA, CDR2 FQGNSA. Trimming cost V 4 bases and J 3 bases; bases outside gene matches: 7. This CDR3 is built from 15 residues. The DNA of the CDR3 is TGTGCCAGCAGCTACGGGACAGGGAAAAACTACGAGCAGTACTTC. This translates into CASSYGTGKNYEQYF.

The CDR3 protein is CASSLGSARYGYTF. The CDR3 bases are TGTGCCAGCAGCTTAGGTTCGGCACGGTATGGCTACACCTTC. The rearrangement uses TRBV7-9 and TRBJ1-2; D is uncertain. The V end lost 1 base, the J end lost 5 bases, and 11 bases lay between the germline ends. The CDR3 consists of 14 residues. The germline gives CDR1 SEHNR, CDR2 FQNEAQ (reference sequence).

The rearrangement links TRBV3-1 to TRBJ1-1, with TRBD1 identical over 9 bases. Germline V CDR1 and CDR2: LGHDT, YNNKEL (reference sequence). CDR3 length: 15 residues. With 4 bases clipped from V and 4 bases from J, the junction kept 7 bases outside the gene matches. As DNA, the CDR3 is TGTGCCAGCAGCCGAGTACTGACAGGGGGCACTGAAGCTTTCTTT. Protein sequence: CASSRVLTGGTEAFF. The whole variable domain, filled in from reference TRBV3-1 and TRBJ1-1, reads DTAVSQTPKYLVTQMGNDKSIKCEQNLGHDTMYWYKQDSKKFLKIMFSYNNKELIINETVPNRFSPKSPDKAHLNLHINSLELGDSAVYFCASSRVLTGGTEAFFGQGTRLTVV.

The chain carries TRBV9 and TRBJ1-4; the D is unclear. Germline V gives CDR1 SGDLS, CDR2 YYNGEE. Trimming removed 0 bases from V and 0 bases from J, with 9 bases in between. There are 16 residues in the CDR3. The DNA of the CDR3 is TGTGCCAGCAGCGTAGAAGGGTCTGCAACTAATGAAAAACTGTTTTTT. Residues: CASSVEGSATNEKLFF.

Of note for this clonotype: The junction departs from germline at one end; a sequencing error may be responsible. The V gene is TRBV27, the J gene TRBJ2-5, with unresolved D. This CDR3 region has 15 residues. Germline values: CDR1 MNHEY, CDR2 SMNVEV (reference sequence). Here the CDR3 DNA reads TGTGCCAGCAGCTTATTCCCGGCGGTCCAAGAGACCCAGTACTTC. It yields the protein CASSLFPAVQETQYF.

CDR3 residues: CASSSKASYEQYF. The CDR3 nucleotides are TGTGCCAGCAGTTCCAAGGCGTCCTACGAGCAGTACTTC. This chain uses TRBV27 with TRBJ2-7; D gene uncertain. CDR1 MNHEY and CDR2 SMNVEV come from the germline V gene (reference sequence). The V end was cut by 4 bases, the J end by 1 base, with 8 bases between. CDR3 length: 13 amino acids.

This clonotype has just one count. The chain joins TRBV12-3 or TRBV12-4 to TRBJ2-7; 7 bases are a match to TRBD1. Trimming removed 5 bases from V and 5 bases from J; junction bases left unmatched: 6. This CDR3 has 13 amino acids. The CDR3 DNA reads as TGTGCCAGCAGTCCGACAGGGACCCACGAGCAGTACTTC. It codes for CASSPTGTHEQYF.

V and J are TRBV29-1 and TRBJ2-3; 7 bases map to TRBD1. The germline CDR1 and CDR2 sequences are SQVTM and ANQGSEA. The CDR3 contains 15 residues. V gave up 6 bases and J gave up 4 bases; unmatched junction bases: 13. Written as DNA, the CDR3 is TGCAGCGTGGACCCGGGTGGACAGGCCCCAGATACGCAGTATTTT. Encoded protein: CSVDPGGQAPDTQYF.

This chain joins TRBV20-1 and TRBJ2-1, with D perhaps given as TRBD1 or TRBD2 (5 bases each). V was clipped by 1 base and J by 2 bases, with 15 bases between them. The CDR3 spans 16 residues. CDR1 and CDR2 (germline): DFQATT, SNEGSKA (reference sequence). The CDR3 nucleotides read TGCAGTGCTAGAGGAGGGGACCTGTCCCCCTACAATGAGCAGTTCTTC. Its protein is CSARGGDLSPYNEQFF.

The chain uses TRBV20-1 and TRBJ2-7, with D perhaps TRBD1 (5 bases). V was trimmed by 5 bases and J by 3 bases, leaving 17 bases between them. The germline V gene encodes CDR1 DFQATT and CDR2 SNEGSKA (reference sequence). The CDR3 extends over 14 amino acids. The CDR3 region has the DNA TGCAGTGCTGACTCGACAGAGTCTATCTACGAGCAGTACTTC. It yields the protein CSADSTESIYEQYF.

V gene TRBV30 combines with J gene TRBJ2-2, with D hard to call. The CDR3 runs 13 residues. Germline-derived CDR1 and CDR2 are GTSNPN and SVGIG (reference sequence). V lost 0 bases, J lost 8 bases, and 10 bases lay in between. The CDR3 protein is CAWSVEVGGELFF. CDR3 coding DNA: TGTGCCTGGAGTGTAGAAGTAGGAGGGGAGCTGTTTTTT.

The chain joins TRBV7-8 to TRBJ2-7; TRBD1 matches 8 bases. The germline gives CDR1 SGHVS, CDR2 FQNEAQ. The CDR3 extends over 14 amino acids. With 5 bases clipped from V and 3 bases from J, the junction kept 6 bases outside the gene matches. CDR3 nucleotide sequence: TGTGCCAGCAGCCTAGTGGGACAGGTCTACGAGCAGTACTTC. Residues: CASSLVGQVYEQYF.

The rearrangement joins TRBV28 to TRBJ2-7; 9 positions agree with TRBD1. CDR3 length: 14 amino acids. Germline CDR1 is MDHEN and CDR2 is SYDVKM. V was pared by 5 bases and J by 3 bases, with 5 bases of the junction left unmatched. This CDR3 reads CASSPGTGNYEQYF. In DNA form, the CDR3 reads TGTGCCAGCAGTCCCGGGACAGGGAACTACGAGCAGTACTTC.